A single T cell receptor (beta chain) is shown here with its context. The data are from a study of blood T cell repertoires in COVID-19. About the study: Researchers got acute and convalescent COVID-19 samples from the United States, Italy and Spain. From T cells, B-cell-depleted T cells, or PBMCs came the material, which was cDNA or gDNA.

Authors' processing steps: Estimation of nucleated cell counts was performed using reference gene primer amplification. Sequenced by immunoSEQ multiplex PCR; TCRdb stores in-frame clones only, minus some. The DNA gave D and trimming, while V, J and clone size come from that table. The sample lists approximately 230,000 clones, around 83% occurring once. The CDR3 sequence is 12 residues long. The germline V and J ends were trimmed by 9 bases and 4 bases, with 12 bases remaining between them. CDR1 is SNHLY, CDR2 FYNNEI, per germline. This rearrangement joins TRBV2 to TRBJ1-1, with no clear D. The TCR comes from a man older than 75 with acute or convalescent COVID-19. Sequenced: peripheral blood. CDR3: CASTRESTEAFF. The CDR3 DNA reads TGTGCCAGTACTAGGGAGTCCACTGAAGCTTTCTTT. The variable domain in full, completed from reference TRBV2 and TRBJ1-1, reads EPEVTQTPSHQVTQMGQEVILRCVPISNHLYFYWYRQILGQKVEFLVSFYNNEISEKSEIFDDQFSVERPDGSNFTLKIRSTKLEDSAMYFCASTRESTEAFFGQGTRLTVV.